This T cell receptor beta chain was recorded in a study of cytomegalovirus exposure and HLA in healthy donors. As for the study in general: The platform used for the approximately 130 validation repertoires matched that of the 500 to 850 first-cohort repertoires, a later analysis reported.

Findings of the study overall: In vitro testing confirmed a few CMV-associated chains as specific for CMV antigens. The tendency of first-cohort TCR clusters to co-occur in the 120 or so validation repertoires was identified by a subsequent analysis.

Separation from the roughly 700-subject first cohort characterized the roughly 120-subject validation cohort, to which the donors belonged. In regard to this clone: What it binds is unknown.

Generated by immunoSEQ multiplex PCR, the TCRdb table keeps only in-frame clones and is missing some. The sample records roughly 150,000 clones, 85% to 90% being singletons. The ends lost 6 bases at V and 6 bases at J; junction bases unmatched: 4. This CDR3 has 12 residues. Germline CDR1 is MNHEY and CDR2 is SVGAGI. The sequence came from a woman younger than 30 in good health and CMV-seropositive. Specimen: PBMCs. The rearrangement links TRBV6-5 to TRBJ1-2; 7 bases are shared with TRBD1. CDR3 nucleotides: TGTGCCAGCAGGCTAGACAGGGATGGCTACACCTTC. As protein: CASRLDRDGYTF.